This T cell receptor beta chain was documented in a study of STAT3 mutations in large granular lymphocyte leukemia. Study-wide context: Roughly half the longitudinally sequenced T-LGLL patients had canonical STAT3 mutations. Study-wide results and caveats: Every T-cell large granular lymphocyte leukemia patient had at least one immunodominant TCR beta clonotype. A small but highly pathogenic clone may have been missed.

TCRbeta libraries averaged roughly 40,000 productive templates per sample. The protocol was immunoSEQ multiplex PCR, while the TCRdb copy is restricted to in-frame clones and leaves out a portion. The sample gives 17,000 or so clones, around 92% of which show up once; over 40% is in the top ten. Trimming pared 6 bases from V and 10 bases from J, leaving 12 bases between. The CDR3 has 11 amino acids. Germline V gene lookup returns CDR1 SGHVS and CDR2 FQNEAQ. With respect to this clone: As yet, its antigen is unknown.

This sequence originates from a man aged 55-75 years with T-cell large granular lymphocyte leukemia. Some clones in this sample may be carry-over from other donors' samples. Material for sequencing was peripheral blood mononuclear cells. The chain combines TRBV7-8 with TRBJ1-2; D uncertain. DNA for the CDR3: TGTGCCAGCAGTCCTCTATTTGACTACACCTTC. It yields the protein CASSPLFDYTF. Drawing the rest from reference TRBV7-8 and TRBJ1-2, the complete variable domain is GAGVSQSPRYKVAKRGQDVALRCDPISGHVSLFWYQQALGQGPEFLTYFQNEAQLDKSGLPSDRFFAERPEGSVSTLKIQRTQQEDSAVYLCASSPLFDYTFGSGTRLTVV.